This T cell receptor (beta chain) was identified during a study of shared clonotypes between healthy human individuals. Study conclusions and caveats: Generally, naive subsets came out with larger estimated richness than memory subsets.

The naive CD8 fraction comprised CD45RO-negative cells positively selected for CCR7 and excluded terminally differentiated effector memory CD45RA+ cells. Concerning this clone itself: The antigen remains undetermined.

Every immunoSEQ plate was one replicate of a subset's evenly spread DNA. Clones were read by immunoSEQ multiplex PCR, and TCRdb kept only the in-frame ones, dropping some. The sample yields approximately 740,000 clones, 80% to 95% seen once. The V segment lost 7 bases and the J segment 6 bases; nucleotides outside the gene matches: 12. Germline V gene lookup returns CDR1 SQVTM and CDR2 ANQGSEA. The CDR3 has 13 residues. The rearrangement links TRBV29-1 to TRBJ2-7; 7 bases align to TRBD1. The clonotype originates from a man under 40 in good health. Sequenced input: naive CD8+ T cells sorted from blood. The CDR3, as DNA: TGCAGCGCGGCTAGACAGGGTGCGGCCGAGCAGTACTTC. This sequence encodes CSAARQGAAEQYF.